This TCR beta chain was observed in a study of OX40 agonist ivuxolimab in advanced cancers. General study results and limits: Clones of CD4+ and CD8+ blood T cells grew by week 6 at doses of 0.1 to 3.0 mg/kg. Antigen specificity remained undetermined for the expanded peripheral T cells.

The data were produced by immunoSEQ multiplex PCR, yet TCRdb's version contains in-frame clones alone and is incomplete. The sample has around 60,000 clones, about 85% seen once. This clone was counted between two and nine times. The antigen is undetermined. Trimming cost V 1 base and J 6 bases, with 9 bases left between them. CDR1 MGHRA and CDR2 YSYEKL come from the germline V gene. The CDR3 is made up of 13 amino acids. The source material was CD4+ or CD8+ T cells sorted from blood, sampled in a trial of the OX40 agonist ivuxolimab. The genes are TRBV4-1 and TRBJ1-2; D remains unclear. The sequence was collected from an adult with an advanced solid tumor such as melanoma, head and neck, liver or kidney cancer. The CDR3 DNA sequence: TGCGCCAGCAGCCAAGGAATTGGGCATGGCTACACCTTC. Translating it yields CASSQGIGHGYTF.